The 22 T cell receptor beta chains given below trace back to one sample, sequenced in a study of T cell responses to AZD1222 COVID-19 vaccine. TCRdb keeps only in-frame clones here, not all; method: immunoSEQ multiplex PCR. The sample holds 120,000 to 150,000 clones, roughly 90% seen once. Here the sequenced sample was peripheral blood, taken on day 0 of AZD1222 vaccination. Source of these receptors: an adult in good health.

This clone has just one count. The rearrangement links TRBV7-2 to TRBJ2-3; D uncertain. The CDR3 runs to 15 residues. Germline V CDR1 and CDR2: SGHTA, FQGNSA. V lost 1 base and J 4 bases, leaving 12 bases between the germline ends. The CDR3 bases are TGTGCCAGCAGCTTAGAGTCAGTCGCGGCAGATACGCAGTATTTT. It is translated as CASSLESVAADTQYF.

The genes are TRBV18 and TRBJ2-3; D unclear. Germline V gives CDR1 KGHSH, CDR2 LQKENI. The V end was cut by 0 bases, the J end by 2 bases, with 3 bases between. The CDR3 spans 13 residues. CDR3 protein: CASSPPVTDTQYF. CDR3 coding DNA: TGTGCCAGCTCACCACCAGTCACAGATACGCAGTATTTT.

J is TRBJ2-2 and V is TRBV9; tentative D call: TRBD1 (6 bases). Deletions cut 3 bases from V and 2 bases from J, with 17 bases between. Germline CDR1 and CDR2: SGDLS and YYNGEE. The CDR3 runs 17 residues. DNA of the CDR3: TGTGCCAGCAGCGGCGGCGTGCTAGGGGGAAACACCGGGGAGCTGTTTTTT. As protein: CASSGGVLGGNTGELFF.

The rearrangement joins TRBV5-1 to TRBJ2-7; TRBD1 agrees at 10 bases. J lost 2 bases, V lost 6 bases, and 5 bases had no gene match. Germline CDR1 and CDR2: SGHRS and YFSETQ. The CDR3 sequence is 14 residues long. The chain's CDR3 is CASNQGQGTYEQYF. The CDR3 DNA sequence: TGCGCCAGCAACCAGGGACAGGGGACCTACGAGCAGTACTTC.

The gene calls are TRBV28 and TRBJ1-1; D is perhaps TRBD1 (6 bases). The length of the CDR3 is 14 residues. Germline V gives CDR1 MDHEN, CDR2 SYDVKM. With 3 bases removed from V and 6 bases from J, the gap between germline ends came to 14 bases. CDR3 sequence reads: CASSFIGAGAEAFF. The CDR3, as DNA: TGTGCCAGCAGTTTTATAGGGGCAGGGGCTGAAGCTTTCTTT.

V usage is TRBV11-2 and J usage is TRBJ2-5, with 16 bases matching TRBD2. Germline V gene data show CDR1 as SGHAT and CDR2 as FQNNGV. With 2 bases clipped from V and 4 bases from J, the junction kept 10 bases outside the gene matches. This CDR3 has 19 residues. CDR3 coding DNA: TGTGCCAGCAGCTTAAGAGGGACTAGCGGGGGGGACTGGGGAGAGACCCAGTACTTC. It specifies CASSLRGTSGGDWGETQYF.

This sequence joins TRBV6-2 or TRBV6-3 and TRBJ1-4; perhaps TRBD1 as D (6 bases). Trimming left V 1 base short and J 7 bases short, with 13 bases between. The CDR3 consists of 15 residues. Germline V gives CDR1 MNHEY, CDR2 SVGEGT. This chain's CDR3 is CASSYLGGAREKLFF. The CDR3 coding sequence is TGTGCCAGCAGTTACTTGGGGGGCGCTCGTGAAAAACTGTTTTTT.

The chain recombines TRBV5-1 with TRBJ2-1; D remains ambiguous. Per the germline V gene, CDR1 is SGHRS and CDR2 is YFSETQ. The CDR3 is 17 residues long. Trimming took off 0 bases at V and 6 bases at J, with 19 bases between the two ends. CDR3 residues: CASSLGSSGPGSNEQFF. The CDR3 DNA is TGCGCCAGCAGCTTGGGTTCGTCGGGTCCCGGATCCAATGAGCAGTTCTTC. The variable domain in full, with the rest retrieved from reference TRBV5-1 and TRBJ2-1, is KAGVTQTPRYLIKTRGQQVTLSCSPISGHRSVSWYQQTPGQGLQFLFEYFSETQRNKGNFPGRFSGRQFSNSRSEMNVSTLELGDSALYLCASSLGSSGPGSNEQFFGPGTRLTVL.

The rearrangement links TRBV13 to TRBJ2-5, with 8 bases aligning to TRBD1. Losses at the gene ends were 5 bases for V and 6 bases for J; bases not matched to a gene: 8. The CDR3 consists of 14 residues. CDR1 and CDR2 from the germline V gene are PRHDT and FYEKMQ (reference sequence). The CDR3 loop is CASSTTDRVKTQYF. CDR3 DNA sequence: TGTGCCAGCAGCACGACGGACAGGGTAAAGACCCAGTACTTC.

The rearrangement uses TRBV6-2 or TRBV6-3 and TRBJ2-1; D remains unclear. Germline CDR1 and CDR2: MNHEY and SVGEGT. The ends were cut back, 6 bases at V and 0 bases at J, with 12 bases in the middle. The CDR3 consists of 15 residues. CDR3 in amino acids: CASSPLLSSYNEQFF. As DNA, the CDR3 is TGTGCCAGCAGCCCCCTACTAAGCTCCTACAATGAGCAGTTCTTC.

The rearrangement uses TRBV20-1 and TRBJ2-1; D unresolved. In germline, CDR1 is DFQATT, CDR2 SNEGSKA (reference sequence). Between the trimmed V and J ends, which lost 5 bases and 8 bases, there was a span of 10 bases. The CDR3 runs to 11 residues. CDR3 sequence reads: CSAAGRDEQFF. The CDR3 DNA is TGCAGTGCTGCCGGAAGGGATGAGCAGTTCTTC.

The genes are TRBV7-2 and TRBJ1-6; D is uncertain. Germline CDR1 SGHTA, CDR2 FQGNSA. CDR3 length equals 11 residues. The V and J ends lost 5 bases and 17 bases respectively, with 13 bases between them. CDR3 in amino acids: CASSARTEFHF. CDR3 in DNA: TGTGCCAGCAGCGCCCGGACGGAGTTCCACTTT.

This CDR3 reads CASSFRGQGPYEQYF. The CDR3 bases are TGTGCCAGCAGCTTTAGGGGACAGGGGCCCTACGAGCAGTACTTC. The rearrangement links TRBV5-6 to TRBJ2-7; TRBD1 matches at 10 bases. The ends lost 2 bases at V and 2 bases at J; junction bases unmatched: 4. The germline V gene encodes CDR1 SGHDT and CDR2 YYEEEE. The CDR3 spans 15 residues.

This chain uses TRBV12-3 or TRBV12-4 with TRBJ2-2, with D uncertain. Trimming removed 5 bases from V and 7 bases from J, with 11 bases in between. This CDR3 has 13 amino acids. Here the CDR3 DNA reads TGTGCCAGCAGTGTCCGGCGAGGCGGGGAGCTGTTTTTT. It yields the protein CASSVRRGGELFF.

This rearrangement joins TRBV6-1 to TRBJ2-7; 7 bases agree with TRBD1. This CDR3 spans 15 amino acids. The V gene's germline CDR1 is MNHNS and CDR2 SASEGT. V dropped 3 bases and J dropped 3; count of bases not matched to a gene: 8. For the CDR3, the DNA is TGTGCCAGCAGTGATACCGGGACAGAAAACTACGAGCAGTACTTC. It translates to CASSDTGTENYEQYF.

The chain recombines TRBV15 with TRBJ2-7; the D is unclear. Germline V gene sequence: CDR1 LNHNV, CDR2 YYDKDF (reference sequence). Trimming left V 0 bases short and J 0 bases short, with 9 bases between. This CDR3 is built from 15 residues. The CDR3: CATSRDPQISYEQYF. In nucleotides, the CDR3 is TGTGCCACCAGCAGAGACCCCCAGATCTCCTACGAGCAGTACTTC.

The CDR3 sequence: CASSLGDSPNEKLFF. The CDR3 DNA reads TGCGCCAGCAGCTTGGGGGACAGCCCAAATGAAAAACTGTTTTTT. The genes are TRBV5-1 and TRBJ1-4, with 7 bases lining up with TRBD1. Trimming took 0 bases from V and 5 from J; bases not matched to a gene: 4. The germline gives CDR1 SGHRS, CDR2 YFSETQ. This CDR3 is 15 amino acids long.

The CDR3 here is CASSKTSGRAPLTDTQYF. The DNA for the CDR3 is TGTGCCAGCAGTAAAACTAGCGGGAGGGCCCCTCTGACAGATACGCAGTATTTT. The chain combines TRBV6-2 or TRBV6-3 with TRBJ2-3; 13 positions agree with TRBD2. Germline CDR1 MNHEY, CDR2 SVGEGT. The trim removed 5 bases at V and 3 bases at J, leaving 11 bases unmatched. The CDR3 totals 18 residues.

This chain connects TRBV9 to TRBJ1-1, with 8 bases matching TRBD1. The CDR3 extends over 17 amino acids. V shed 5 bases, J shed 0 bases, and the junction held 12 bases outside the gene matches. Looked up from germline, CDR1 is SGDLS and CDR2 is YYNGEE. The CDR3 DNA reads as TGTGCCAGCAGGGCGGCAGGGGGCCCTTTGATGAACACTGAAGCTTTCTTT. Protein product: CASRAAGGPLMNTEAFF.

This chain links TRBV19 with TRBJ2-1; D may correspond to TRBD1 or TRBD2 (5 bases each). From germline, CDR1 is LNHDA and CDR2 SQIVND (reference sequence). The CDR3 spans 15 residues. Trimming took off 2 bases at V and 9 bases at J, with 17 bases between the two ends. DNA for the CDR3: TGTGCCAGTAGTATATCGGGACCCCGTCAAGGTGAGCAGTTCTTC. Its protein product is CASSISGPRQGEQFF.

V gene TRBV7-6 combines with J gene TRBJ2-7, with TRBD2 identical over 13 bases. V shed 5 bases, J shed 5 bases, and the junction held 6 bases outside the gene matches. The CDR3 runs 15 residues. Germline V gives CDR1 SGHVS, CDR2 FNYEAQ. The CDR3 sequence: CASSPTSGRDHEQYF. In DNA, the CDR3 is TGTGCCAGCAGCCCTACTAGCGGGAGGGACCACGAGCAGTACTTC.

The chain's CDR3 is CASSFRPDNQPQHF. The CDR3 nucleotides are TGTGCCAGCAGCTTTCGGCCAGACAATCAGCCCCAGCATTTT. The chain links TRBV5-6 to TRBJ1-5; D gene ambiguous. CDR3 length: 14 amino acids. Trimming removed 2 bases at V and 3 bases at J, with 9 bases between. Germline V gene lookup returns CDR1 SGHDT and CDR2 YYEEEE.